This T cell receptor beta chain stems from a study of siplizumab effects on memory and regulatory T cells. General study results and limits: Sequences below about 10^-5 frequency were poorly captured, and few alloreactive clones mapped to unstimulated subsets. Treatment with siplizumab left mappable alloreactive CD4+ clones averaging approximately 69% Treg-derived, compared with 26.9% in controls.

A word on this clone: Its specificity is unknown.

This CDR3 region has 11 residues. CDR1 SGHDN and CDR2 FVKESK come from the germline V gene. Trimming shortened V by 6 bases and J by 4 bases, and 4 bases separated the two germline ends. Sequencing used immunoSEQ multiplex PCR; TCRdb keeps in-frame clones, though not all of them. The sample shows around 94,000 clones, 80% to 95% of them seen only once. The sequenced material came from CD4+ T cells sorted from blood. The J gene is TRBJ2-1, the V gene TRBV14, with unresolved D. The TCR comes from a human donor in good health. As DNA, the CDR3 is TGTGCCAGCAGAGGATACAATGAGCAGTTCTTC. Protein sequence: CASRGYNEQFF.